This is a list of T cell receptor beta chains from one sample in a study of T cells in Graves' hyperthyroidism and ophthalmopathy. TCRdb recomputed calls from the multiplex PCR reads with MiXCR, one row per CDR3 protein. The sample lists a few hundred thousand distinct CDR3 sequences, about 45% seen once, with approximately 8.4% in the top ten. The sequenced sample consisted of peripheral blood or thyroid tissue (not recorded which). These receptors were taken from a young woman with Graves' hyperthyroidism. Each CDR3 is given with its conserved first and last residue. The order of the fields is D gene, J gene, V gene, CDR3 length, clone size, CDR3 DNA, CDR3 protein. A D gene is named only where the DNA matches it firmly. Not all rows give a size; the values are once, few, many and, for expanded clones, a class.

>.|TRBJ2-7|TRBV12-3/TRBV12-4|14|many
TGTGCCAGCAGTTCGGACAGTTGGGGCGACGAGCAGTACTTC
CASSSDSWGDEQYF
>.|TRBJ2-5|TRBV20-1|12|.
TGCAGTGCCCAAGTCCGCCAAAAGACCCAGTACTTC
CSAQVRQKTQYF
>TRBD1|TRBJ1-2|TRBV7-8|14|many
TGTGCCAGCAGCCACTCGCAGGGGGCGCCGGGCTACACCTTC
CASSHSQGAPGYTF
>.|TRBJ1-6|TRBV9|16|.
TGTGCCAGCAGCGTAGACGGGGGGTCCTATAATTCACCCCTCCACTTT
CASSVDGGSYNSPLHF
>.|TRBJ2-5|TRBV19|13|.
TGTGCCAGTAGCAGCGACCTAGGGGAGACCCAGTACTTC
CASSSDLGETQYF
>TRBD2|TRBJ2-1|TRBV2|13|.
TGTGCCAGCAGACTAGCGGGTTTAAATGAGCAGTTCTTC
CASRLAGLNEQFF
>TRBD2|TRBJ2-5|TRBV6-2/TRBV6-3|16|few
TGTGCCAGCAGTCCGGGGACTAGCGGGAAAAAAGAGACCCAGTACTTC
CASSPGTSGKKETQYF
>.|TRBJ1-1|TRBV7-8|15|many
TGTGCCAGCAGCTCCGTGGTGGGTACAGCGGGTGAAGCTTTCTTT
CASSSVVGTAGEAFF
>TRBD2|TRBJ2-7|TRBV7-6|16|.
TGTACCAGCAGCGCAACTAGCGGGAGAAGGTTTTACGAGCAGTACTTC
CTSSATSGRRFYEQYF
>TRBD1|TRBJ1-2|TRBV24-1|15|few
TGTGCCACCAGTGGCGTAAAGGGACAGGGCTATGGCTACACCTTC
CATSGVKGQGYGYTF
>.|TRBJ1-5|TRBV20-1|14|.
TGCAGTGCTAGAAACCTCAGGGACGCAGAGCCCCAGCATTTT
CSARNLRDAEPQHF
>.|TRBJ1-1|TRBV7-8|15|many
TGTGCCAGCAGCTTAGGGGGGACTGGGAGCACTGAAGCTTTCTTT
CASSLGGTGSTEAFF
>TRBD1|TRBJ2-7|TRBV7-9|13|.
TGTGCCAGCAGCTGGACAGGAGGAGACGAGCAGTACTTC
CASSWTGGDEQYF
>.|TRBJ1-2|TRBV6-1|13|.
TGTGCCAGCAGTGGGACCAGGGACTATGGCTACACCTTC
CASSGTRDYGYTF
>.|TRBJ1-1|TRBV7-9|15|many
TGTGCCAGCAGCTTACTCCCCGGGGTTGCTGCTGAAGCTTTCTTT
CASSLLPGVAAEAFF
>.|TRBJ1-4|TRBV6-5|15|.
TGTGCCAGCAGGGAACTAGCGGGCGGTAATGAAAAACTGTTTTTT
CASRELAGGNEKLFF
>.|TRBJ1-1|TRBV20-1|13|many
TGCAGTGCTAGAGGGCCGGGTGACACTGAAGCTTTCTTT
CSARGPGDTEAFF
>.|TRBJ2-5|TRBV4-3|16|many
TGCGCCAGCAGCCAAGACGGAACGGACCCCCCGGAGACCCAGTACTTC
CASSQDGTDPPETQYF
>.|TRBJ1-6|TRBV20-1|14|.
TGCAGTGCTAGAGATCAGGGACTGCATTCACCCCTCCACTTT
CSARDQGLHSPLHF
>TRBD2|TRBJ2-3|TRBV20-1|15|.
TGCAGTGCTACTAGCGGGTCCTGGTCGAGGGATATGCAGTATTTT
CSATSGSWSRDMQYF
>TRBD1|TRBJ1-2|TRBV29-1|16|.
TGCAGCGTTGGGCTGGACAGGGGGCCTTCTAGAAGCGGCTACACCTTC
CSVGLDRGPSRSGYTF
>.|TRBJ2-5|TRBV20-1|12|.
TGCAGTGCTAGAGTACAGGGAGACACCCAGTACTTC
CSARVQGDTQYF
>TRBD2|TRBJ2-4|TRBV19|14|.
TGTGCCAGTAGTATAGCTAGCGGGATGCCCATTCAGTACTTC
CASSIASGMPIQYF